Each of the 13 T cell receptor beta chains below was sequenced from the same sample in a study of long-term antiretroviral therapy in people with HIV. The immunoSEQ assay was v3.0, run at survey level. The repertoire was sequenced with immunoSEQ multiplex PCR; TCRdb's copy has only in-frame clones and lacks some. The sample holds approximately 29,000 clones, nearly 95% seen once. The source was unsorted PBMCs, collected 6.2 years after starting antiretroviral therapy. The receptors come from a man aged 40-49 years with HIV.

The chain is built from TRBV4-3 and TRBJ1-1; 7 bases are a match to TRBD1. Germline values: CDR1 LGHNA, CDR2 YSLEER. Trimming at V came to 1 base and at J to 4 bases, leaving 6 bases not matched to a gene. The CDR3 is made up of 15 amino acids. CDR3 in DNA: TGCGCCAGCAGCCAAGTTTGGGACAGCAGCACTGAAGCTTTCTTT. It specifies CASSQVWDSSTEAFF.

The gene calls are TRBV25-1 and TRBJ2-7; no reliable D call. Germline V gene data show CDR1 as MGHDK and CDR2 as SYGVNS. The CDR3 length is 11 residues. The V and J ends lost 4 bases and 3 bases respectively, with 4 bases between them. In DNA, the CDR3 is TGTGCCAGCAGTGGAATCTACGAGCAGTACTTC. Translating it yields CASSGIYEQYF.

V and J are TRBV5-4 and TRBJ2-3; 9 positions match TRBD2. Unmatched junction bases numbered 4, after V lost 4 bases and J lost 1 base. This CDR3 has 15 amino acids. Germline CDR1 is SGHNT and CDR2 is YYREEE (reference sequence). The CDR3 protein is CASSRWTSGTDTQYF. DNA for the CDR3: TGTGCCAGCAGCAGATGGACTAGCGGCACAGATACGCAGTATTTT.

The chain combines TRBV9 with TRBJ2-5, with 7 bases aligning to TRBD1. Germline values: CDR1 SGDLS, CDR2 YYNGEE. The CDR3 extends over 14 amino acids. V shed 4 bases and J 4 bases; nucleotides not matched to a gene: 7. The CDR3 reads CASSSEGGRETQYF. The CDR3, as DNA: TGTGCCAGCAGCTCCGAAGGGGGCAGAGAGACCCAGTACTTC.

The chain is built from TRBV27 and TRBJ2-3, with 10 nucleotides matching TRBD1. The CDR3 runs 17 residues. Germline V gene data show CDR1 as MNHEY and CDR2 as SMNVEV (reference sequence). J gave up 3 bases and V 5 bases, and 11 bases lay outside the gene matches. DNA for the CDR3: TGTGCCAGCAGTCCGCGGACAGGGGGTTTAAAGACAGATACGCAGTATTTT. Its translation: CASSPRTGGLKTDTQYF.

The V and J genes are TRBV7-8 and TRBJ1-5; no clear D. CDR3 size: 15 residues. Germline CDR1 is SGHVS and CDR2 is FQNEAQ. V lost 3 bases and J 2 bases, leaving 11 bases between the germline ends. CDR3 sequence: CASSFGGLGNQPQHF. CDR3 DNA: TGTGCCAGCAGCTTTGGAGGTTTGGGCAATCAGCCCCAGCATTTT.

J is TRBJ1-1 and V is TRBV6-1, with D uncertain. V gave up 2 bases and J gave up 7 bases, with 14 bases separating them. CDR3 length equals 14 residues. Germline V gene data show CDR1 as MNHNS and CDR2 as SASEGT. This chain's CDR3 is CASSEWGDSLEAFF. The CDR3 coding sequence is TGTGCCAGCAGTGAATGGGGTGATTCACTTGAAGCTTTCTTT.

The chain is built from TRBV6-5 and TRBJ1-1; TRBD1 agrees at 7 bases. The length of the CDR3 is 14 residues. The germline gives CDR1 MNHEY, CDR2 SVGAGI. Trimming removed 6 bases from V and 5 bases from J; junction bases left unmatched: 9. CDR3 DNA sequence: TGTGCCAGCAGACTAGGACAGGAGGGAACTGAAGCTTTCTTT. It encodes CASRLGQEGTEAFF.

This clone showed up just once. The chain recombines TRBV25-1 with TRBJ2-1; possible D gene TRBD2, 6 bases. Per germline, CDR1 MGHDK and CDR2 SYGVNS. Between the trimmed V and J ends, which lost 7 bases and 10 bases, there was a span of 11 bases. This CDR3 is built from 11 residues. CDR3 nucleotide sequence: TGTGCCAGCATGATGGGGGGAGAGCAGTTCTTC. It encodes CASMMGGEQFF. Looking up the rest from reference TRBV25-1 and TRBJ2-1 gives the full variable domain: EADIYQTPRYLVIGTGKKITLECSQTMGHDKMYWYQQDPGMELHLIHYSYGVNSTEKGDLSSESTVSRIRTEHFPLTLESARPSHTSQYLCASMMGGEQFFGPGTRLTVL.

This sequence joins TRBV10-1 and TRBJ2-1; possible D gene TRBD2, 5 bases. Germline CDR1 and CDR2: WNHNN and SYGVQD (reference sequence). The CDR3 is made up of 17 amino acids. V dropped 0 bases and J dropped 5 bases, with 17 bases sitting between them. The chain's CDR3 is CASSESFPSKRNNEQFF. The CDR3 coding sequence is TGCGCCAGCAGTGAGTCGTTTCCTAGCAAGAGGAACAATGAGCAGTTCTTC.

This clone turned up a few times. This rearrangement joins TRBV7-6 to TRBJ2-7, with D unclear. Germline V gene data show CDR1 as SGHVS and CDR2 as FNYEAQ. This CDR3 contains 13 residues. V dropped 0 bases and J dropped 4 bases, with 7 bases sitting between them. CDR3 in amino acids: CASSLASSYEQYF. The CDR3, as DNA: TGTGCCAGCAGCTTAGCTAGTTCTTACGAGCAGTACTTC.

The rearrangement links TRBV27 to TRBJ2-7; no reliable D call. The CDR3 covers 13 residues. Germline V gene lookup returns CDR1 MNHEY and CDR2 SMNVEV (reference sequence). Deletions cut 6 bases from V and 2 bases from J, with 11 bases between. The CDR3 sequence: CASRSWATYEQYF. DNA for the CDR3: TGTGCCAGCAGGTCGTGGGCGACCTACGAGCAGTACTTC.

The gene calls are TRBV25-1 and TRBJ2-3; TRBD2 agrees at 11 bases. Germline CDR1 MGHDK, CDR2 SYGVNS. The V and J ends lost 3 bases and 1 base, in that order; junction bases with no gene match: 6. CDR3 length equals 17 residues. CDR3 in amino acids: CASSELSGGAGTDTQYF. The CDR3 DNA follows: TGTGCCAGCAGTGAGCTTAGCGGGGGGGCCGGCACAGATACGCAGTATTTT.